Listed below are T cell receptor beta chains from one sample, sequenced in a study of beta chain features in type 1 diabetes. Produced via immunoSEQ multiplex PCR; TCRdb's table is partial and in-frame only. Of over 150,000 clones listed, less than 9.5% were seen once; the top ten hold around 0.94%. The sequenced material came from central memory CD4+ T cells from blood. The receptors shown here come from a woman in her thirties or forties with type 1 diabetes. CDR3s include the opening cysteine and the closing phenylalanine or tryptophan. The D gene is left open where the match is weak. The size of a clone is reported for some rows only, either as once, few or many, or as a class for expanded clones.

J gene: TRBJ2-5; D gene: .; V gene: TRBV5-1; clone size: few; CDR3 protein: CASRAEETQYF; CDR3 DNA: TGCGCCAGCAGGGCTGAAGAGACCCAGTACTTC
J gene: TRBJ1-1; D gene: .; V gene: TRBV19; clone size: few; CDR3 protein: CASTHRGSAEAFF; CDR3 DNA: TGTGCCAGTACCCACCGAGGGTCGGCTGAAGCTTTCTTT
J gene: TRBJ2-3; D gene: TRBD1; V gene: TRBV5-1; clone size: .; CDR3 protein: CASSTDRGADTQYF; CDR3 DNA: TGCGCCAGCAGCACCGACAGGGGCGCAGATACGCAGTATTTT
J gene: TRBJ1-2; D gene: .; V gene: TRBV7-9; clone size: .; CDR3 protein: CASSRSDQAGYTF; CDR3 DNA: TGTGCCAGCAGCCGAAGTGATCAGGCTGGCTACACCTTC
J gene: TRBJ1-4; D gene: .; V gene: TRBV4-3; clone size: .; CDR3 protein: CASSQGGGRGEKLFF; CDR3 DNA: TGCGCCAGCAGCCAAGGGGGAGGGAGGGGTGAAAAACTGTTTTTT
J gene: TRBJ2-1; D gene: .; V gene: TRBV18; clone size: .; CDR3 protein: CASSPTPTTYNEQFF; CDR3 DNA: TGTGCCAGCTCACCAACGCCCACAACCTACAATGAGCAGTTCTTC
J gene: TRBJ2-1; D gene: TRBD2; V gene: TRBV28; clone size: few; CDR3 protein: CASSLGGLGGNYNEQFF; CDR3 DNA: TGTGCCAGCAGTTTGGGAGGTTTGGGAGGGAACTACAATGAGCAGTTCTTC
J gene: TRBJ2-5; D gene: .; V gene: TRBV5-6; clone size: .; CDR3 protein: CASSSSGQGRETQYF; CDR3 DNA: TGTGCCAGCAGCTCCTCAGGCCAGGGGAGAGAGACCCAGTACTTC
J gene: TRBJ1-2; D gene: .; V gene: TRBV2; clone size: .; CDR3 protein: CASSGQGAWYGYTF; CDR3 DNA: TGTGCCAGCAGTGGGCAGGGCGCTTGGTATGGCTACACCTTC
J gene: TRBJ1-1; D gene: .; V gene: TRBV7-9; clone size: many; CDR3 protein: CASSFGGAFF; CDR3 DNA: TGTGCCAGCAGCTTTGGAGGAGCTTTCTTT
J gene: TRBJ2-1; D gene: .; V gene: TRBV19; clone size: few; CDR3 protein: CASSIDERYEQFF; CDR3 DNA: TGTGCCAGTAGTATAGATGAGAGGTACGAGCAGTTCTTC
J gene: TRBJ2-5; D gene: TRBD2; V gene: TRBV28; clone size: few; CDR3 protein: CASSRNLAARVETQYF; CDR3 DNA: TGTGCCAGCAGCCGCAACCTAGCGGCTCGAGTAGAGACCCAGTACTTC
J gene: TRBJ1-1; D gene: .; V gene: TRBV7-8; clone size: .; CDR3 protein: CASSFWTSPSEAFF; CDR3 DNA: TGTGCCAGCAGCTTCTGGACTTCCCCCTCCGAAGCTTTCTTT
J gene: TRBJ2-1; D gene: TRBD2; V gene: TRBV18; clone size: few; CDR3 protein: CASSPRSGSEQFF; CDR3 DNA: TGTGCCAGCTCACCCCGTAGCGGGAGTGAGCAGTTCTTC
J gene: TRBJ2-5; D gene: TRBD2; V gene: TRBV9; clone size: few; CDR3 protein: CASSAGLAGVETQYF; CDR3 DNA: TGTGCCAGCAGCGCGGGACTAGCTGGGGTTGAGACCCAGTACTTC
J gene: TRBJ2-7; D gene: TRBD1; V gene: TRBV7-2; clone size: few; CDR3 protein: CASSSITGVNEQYF; CDR3 DNA: TGTGCCAGCAGCTCTATTACAGGGGTCAACGAGCAGTACTTC
J gene: TRBJ1-5; D gene: .; V gene: TRBV25-1; clone size: .; CDR3 protein: CASSAQHSNQPQHF; CDR3 DNA: TGTGCCAGCAGTGCACAGCATAGCAATCAGCCCCAGCATTTT
J gene: TRBJ2-3; D gene: .; V gene: TRBV4-2; clone size: many; CDR3 protein: CASSQEDYITDTQYF; CDR3 DNA: TGTGCCAGCAGCCAAGAGGACTATATCACAGATACGCAGTATTTT
J gene: TRBJ1-5; D gene: .; V gene: TRBV30; clone size: few; CDR3 protein: CAWSGVGLGQSNQPQHF; CDR3 DNA: TGTGCCTGGAGTGGGGTGGGTTTGGGGCAAAGCAATCAGCCCCAGCATTTT
J gene: TRBJ1-5; D gene: .; V gene: TRBV7-2; clone size: .; CDR3 protein: CASRSDRGQPQHF; CDR3 DNA: TGTGCCAGCAGATCGGACAGAGGTCAGCCCCAGCATTTT
J gene: TRBJ2-5; D gene: .; V gene: TRBV5-1; clone size: .; CDR3 protein: CASSQRGRETQYF; CDR3 DNA: TGCGCCAGCAGTCAAAGGGGCAGAGAGACCCAGTACTTC
J gene: TRBJ2-2; D gene: .; V gene: TRBV7-2; clone size: .; CDR3 protein: CASSPKVDSTHGELFF; CDR3 DNA: TGTGCCAGCAGCCCGAAGGTGGACTCAACACACGGGGAGCTGTTTTTT
J gene: TRBJ2-7; D gene: TRBD2; V gene: TRBV29-1; clone size: .; CDR3 protein: CSVQRGPSYEQYF; CDR3 DNA: TGCAGCGTTCAGCGGGGGCCCTCCTACGAGCAGTACTTC
J gene: TRBJ2-1; D gene: .; V gene: TRBV5-1; clone size: .; CDR3 protein: CASSFGDSRNEQFF; CDR3 DNA: TGCGCCAGCAGCTTCGGGGACTCCCGCAATGAGCAGTTCTTC
J gene: TRBJ1-6; D gene: .; V gene: TRBV9; clone size: .; CDR3 protein: CASSVDTLLGSPLHF; CDR3 DNA: TGTGCCAGCAGCGTGGACACGTTGTTGGGCTCACCCCTCCACTTT
J gene: TRBJ2-5; D gene: TRBD2; V gene: TRBV6-6; clone size: .; CDR3 protein: CASSSASGGGETQYF; CDR3 DNA: TGTGCCAGCAGTTCGGCTAGCGGAGGCGGAGAGACCCAGTACTTC
J gene: TRBJ2-7; D gene: TRBD1; V gene: TRBV10-3; clone size: few; CDR3 protein: CAIRPGQGTYEQYF; CDR3 DNA: TGTGCCATCAGGCCGGGACAGGGAACCTACGAGCAGTACTTC
J gene: TRBJ2-2; D gene: .; V gene: TRBV5-1; clone size: many; CDR3 protein: CASSFPAGEGKGELFF; CDR3 DNA: TGCGCCAGCAGCTTTCCGGCAGGGGAAGGCAAGGGGGAGCTGTTTTTT
J gene: TRBJ2-1; D gene: .; V gene: TRBV11-3; clone size: few; CDR3 protein: CASSLRSGGEQFF; CDR3 DNA: TGTGCCAGCAGCTTACGAAGTGGGGGGGAGCAGTTCTTC
J gene: TRBJ2-3; D gene: .; V gene: TRBV6-6; clone size: .; CDR3 protein: CASSFLRGSGTDTQYF; CDR3 DNA: TGTGCCAGCAGTTTCCTCAGGGGTTCGGGCACAGATACGCAGTATTTT
J gene: TRBJ1-2; D gene: TRBD1; V gene: TRBV9; clone size: few; CDR3 protein: CASSVADRGQSYTF; CDR3 DNA: TGTGCCAGCAGCGTAGCCGACAGGGGGCAAAGCTACACCTTC
J gene: TRBJ1-2; D gene: .; V gene: TRBV30; clone size: .; CDR3 protein: CAWSGGSFSLYGYTF; CDR3 DNA: TGTGCCTGGAGTGGCGGGAGTTTCAGTCTCTATGGCTACACCTTC
J gene: TRBJ2-1; D gene: TRBD1; V gene: TRBV6-5; clone size: .; CDR3 protein: CASSATGELINEQFF; CDR3 DNA: TGTGCCAGCAGTGCCACAGGGGAATTGATCAATGAGCAGTTCTTC
J gene: TRBJ2-5; D gene: .; V gene: TRBV30; clone size: few; CDR3 protein: CAQNSHGAGPQETQYF; CDR3 DNA: TGTGCCCAAAACTCCCATGGGGCGGGGCCTCAAGAGACCCAGTACTTC
J gene: TRBJ2-7; D gene: .; V gene: TRBV19; clone size: .; CDR3 protein: CASSIRFLYRDKAYEQYF; CDR3 DNA: TGTGCCAGTAGTATCCGCTTTTTATACCGGGACAAAGCCTACGAGCAGTACTTC